The sequence of this T cell receptor (beta chain) was determined in a study of cytotoxic CD8 clonotypes in ibrutinib-treated CLL. Data came from immunoSEQ multiplex PCR; TCRdb stores just in-frame clones and leaves some out. The sample lists about 68,000 clones; 68% were seen once. Findings and limits, study-wide: Private clonotypes, not public ones, expanded at ibrutinib response.

As for this clone: Its antigen is unidentified.

This sequence originates from a human donor with chronic lymphocytic leukemia. The sample in question was PBMCs, obtained after 12 months of ibrutinib treatment.

The CDR3 DNA follows: TGTGCCAGCAGTTACTCTGGGCAGTCAAACACTGAAGCTTTCTTT. Its translation is CASSYSGQSNTEAFF. This chain uses TRBV6-5 with TRBJ1-1; D is unresolved. The CDR3 totals 15 residues. Germline V gene data show CDR1 as MNHEY and CDR2 as SVGAGI. The V and J ends lost 0 bases and 2 bases respectively, with 10 bases between them.